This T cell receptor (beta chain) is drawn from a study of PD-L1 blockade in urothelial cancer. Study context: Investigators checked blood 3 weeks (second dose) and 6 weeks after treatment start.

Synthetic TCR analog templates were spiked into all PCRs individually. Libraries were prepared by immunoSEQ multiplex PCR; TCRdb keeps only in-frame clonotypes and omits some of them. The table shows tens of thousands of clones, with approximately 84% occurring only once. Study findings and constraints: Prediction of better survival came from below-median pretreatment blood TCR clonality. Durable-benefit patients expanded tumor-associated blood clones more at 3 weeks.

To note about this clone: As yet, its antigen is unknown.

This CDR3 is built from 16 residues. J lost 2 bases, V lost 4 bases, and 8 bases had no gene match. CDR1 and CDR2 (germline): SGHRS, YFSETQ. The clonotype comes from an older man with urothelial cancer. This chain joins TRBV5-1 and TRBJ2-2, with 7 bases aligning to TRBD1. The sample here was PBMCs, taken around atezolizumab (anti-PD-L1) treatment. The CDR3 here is CASSARDSINTGELFF. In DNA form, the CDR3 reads TGCGCCAGCAGCGCCCGGGACAGCATTAACACCGGGGAGCTGTTTTTT.